The T cell receptor (beta chain) under discussion was sequenced for a study of T cells after yellow fever vaccination. MiXCR, run by TCRdb on the 5' RACE reads, gives a single entry per CDR3 protein. The sample has almost 600,000 distinct CDR3 sequences, approximately 12% seen once. This clonotype turned up a few times. Germline values: CDR1 KGHSH, CDR2 LQKENI. The CDR3 has 15 residues. V lost 1 base, J lost 0 bases, and 8 bases lay in between. Material: PBMCs, obtained on the day of the yellow fever booster vaccination. The rearrangement joins TRBV18 to TRBJ2-3, with D hard to call. This TCR was sampled from a man aged 25-40 years who received the YFV17D yellow fever vaccine. Here the CDR3 DNA reads TGTGCCAGCTCACCACGGGTGGTTAGCACAGATACGCAGTATTTT. Its translation: CASSPRVVSTDTQYF.